These T cell receptor beta chains were read from a single sample in a study of cytomegalovirus exposure and HLA in healthy donors. Method: immunoSEQ multiplex PCR; TCRdb's copy keeps in-frame clones and lacks some. The profile shows roughly 100,000 clones, about four fifths of them singletons. The specimen was PBMCs. These receptors were collected from a woman in her 40s in good health and CMV-seronegative. CDR3s include the opening cysteine and the closing phenylalanine or tryptophan. D genes are given only for firm matches. Clone size, where shown, is once, few, many, or a class for clones that have expanded.

CDR3 protein	CDR3 DNA	CDR3 length	clone size	V gene	J gene	D gene
CASSIVRGGQPQHF	TGTGCCAGTAGTATCGTCCGGGGAGGCCAGCCCCAGCATTTT	14	NA	TRBV19	TRBJ1-5	NA
CTSSLNVVREGVEQFF	TGCACCAGCAGCCTTAATGTCGTCCGGGAGGGAGTTGAGCAGTTCTTC	16	once	TRBV1	TRBJ2-1	NA
CATKFDYSTDTQYF	TGTGCCACCAAATTCGACTATAGCACAGATACGCAGTATTTT	14	NA	TRBV19	TRBJ2-3	NA
CASTQTGSPFYGYTF	TGTGCCAGCACCCAAACAGGGTCCCCATTCTATGGCTACACCTTC	15	NA	TRBV6-1	TRBJ1-2	NA
CSVEEGQQETQYF	TGCAGCGTTGAAGAGGGGCAGCAAGAGACCCAGTACTTC	13	NA	TRBV29-1	TRBJ2-5	NA
CATSSGDRGGNQPQHF	TGTGCCACCAGCAGTGGGGACAGGGGTGGCAATCAGCCCCAGCATTTT	16	NA	TRBV15	TRBJ1-5	TRBD1
CASSLAGVSSYNEQFF	TGCGCCAGCAGCTTAGCGGGGGTCAGCTCCTACAATGAGCAGTTCTTC	16	NA	TRBV5-1	TRBJ2-1	TRBD2
CASSESVPGEQYF	TGCGCCAGCAGTGAGTCGGTCCCAGGCGAGCAGTACTTC	13	once	TRBV10-1	TRBJ2-7	NA
CASSLAAQGRSPLHF	TGTGCCAGCAGCTTAGCGGCACAGGGTAGGTCACCCCTCCACTTT	15	NA	TRBV7-8	TRBJ1-6	NA
CASSLRWAGGYQPQHF	TGTGCCAGCAGCTTGAGGTGGGCAGGGGGCTATCAGCCCCAGCATTTT	16	NA	TRBV5-8	TRBJ1-5	TRBD1
CASSQTPDYEQYF	TGCGCCAGCAGCCAGACACCGGACTACGAGCAGTACTTC	13	once	TRBV5-1	TRBJ2-7	NA
CASSHGDRDGYTF	TGTGCCAGCAGTCACGGGGACAGGGACGGCTACACCTTC	13	NA	TRBV27	TRBJ1-2	TRBD1
CASSTTSGGARGETQYF	TGTGCCAGCAGCACGACTAGCGGGGGGGCCCGGGGAGAGACCCAGTACTTC	17	once	TRBV5-6	TRBJ2-5	TRBD2
CASSLLPGGNGYTF	TGTGCCAGCAGTTTATTACCAGGGGGCAATGGCTACACCTTC	14	NA	TRBV27	TRBJ1-2	TRBD1
CASSLTGSLNEQFF	TGTGCCAGCAGCTTAACCGGGAGTCTCAATGAGCAGTTCTTC	14	NA	TRBV7-3	TRBJ2-1	NA
CATTDWYQETQYF	TGTGCCACCACGGACTGGTACCAAGAGACCCAGTACTTC	13	NA	TRBV6-5	TRBJ2-5	NA
CASSFRRGTSGSSYNEQFF	TGTGCCAGCAGTTTTCGTCGCGGGACTAGCGGGAGCTCCTACAATGAGCAGTTCTTC	19	NA	TRBV28	TRBJ2-1	TRBD2
CASSPPHGLAEGGSNQPQHF	TGTGCCAGCAGCCCCCCACACGGACTAGCGGAGGGGGGGAGCAATCAGCCCCAGCATTTT	20	NA	TRBV14	TRBJ1-5	NA
CASDRTGISDEAFF	TGTGCCAGCGACCGGACAGGTATATCGGATGAAGCTTTCTTT	14	NA	TRBV19	TRBJ1-1	TRBD1
CASSQARGGYEQYF	TGTGCCAGCAGCCAAGCCCGGGGGGGTTACGAGCAGTACTTC	14	NA	TRBV4-2	TRBJ2-7	TRBD2
CASTPRPGTGGIRLYSNQPQHF	TGTGCCAGTACCCCACGACCGGGGACAGGGGGAATCCGACTATATAGCAATCAGCCCCAGCATTTT	22	NA	TRBV19	TRBJ1-5	TRBD1
CASSRARTGGLLRFNTEAFF	TGTGCCAGCAGCCGCGCCAGGACAGGGGGCCTTTTGAGATTTAACACTGAAGCTTTCTTT	20	NA	TRBV4-2	TRBJ1-1	TRBD1
CASSHGRQLNEQFF	TGTGCCAGCAGTCACGGTAGACAGCTCAATGAGCAGTTCTTC	14	NA	TRBV5-7	TRBJ2-1	NA
CASRFYSGSGYEQYF	TGTGCCAGCAGGTTTTATAGCGGGAGCGGCTACGAGCAGTACTTC	15	NA	TRBV7-8	TRBJ2-7	TRBD2
CASSSSNSPLHF	TGTGCCAGCAGCTCCTCCAATTCACCCCTCCACTTT	12	NA	TRBV7-2	TRBJ1-6	NA
CASSLGGYTGELFF	TGTGCCAGCAGTTTAGGCGGCTACACCGGGGAGCTGTTTTTT	14	few	TRBV27	TRBJ2-2	NA
CASSSPGTEEETQYF	TGTGCCAGCAGTTCCCCCGGGACAGAAGAAGAGACCCAGTACTTC	15	few	TRBV27	TRBJ2-5	TRBD1
CASSYPRDRVSYEQYF	TGTGCCAGCAGTTACCCCCGAGACAGGGTTTCCTACGAGCAGTACTTC	16	NA	TRBV6-6	TRBJ2-7	TRBD1
CASGTQGRETQYF	TGTGCTAGTGGAACGCAGGGGCGGGAGACCCAGTACTTC	13	NA	TRBV12-5	TRBJ2-5	NA
CASSLAFGELFF	TGTGCCAGCAGCTTGGCTTTTGGGGAGCTGTTTTTT	12	few	TRBV5-6	TRBJ2-2	NA
CSVAFTGGHTDTQYF	TGCAGCGTTGCGTTTACAGGGGGGCACACAGATACGCAGTATTTT	15	NA	TRBV29-1	TRBJ2-3	TRBD1
CAWSAIMQGNEQFF	TGTGCCTGGAGTGCTATAATGCAGGGGAATGAGCAGTTCTTC	14	NA	TRBV30	TRBJ2-1	NA
CASSQVSGGLETQYF	TGCGCCAGCAGCCAAGTTTCGGGGGGGCTTGAGACCCAGTACTTC	15	NA	TRBV4-3	TRBJ2-5	TRBD2
CASRRTGNTEAFF	TGTGCCAGCAGGCGGACAGGGAACACTGAAGCTTTCTTT	13	NA	TRBV5-5	TRBJ1-1	TRBD1
CASSLEGRGGGYTF	TGTGCCAGCAGTTTAGAGGGCAGGGGCGGCGGCTACACCTTC	14	few	TRBV27	TRBJ1-2	NA
CASSQDASSGGGNEQFF	TGTGCCAGCAGCCAAGATGCGAGTAGCGGGGGGGGAAATGAGCAGTTCTTC	17	NA	TRBV4-2	TRBJ2-1	TRBD2
CASSSGQGAIGTEAFF	TGTGCCAGCAGCTCGGGACAGGGGGCAATTGGGACTGAAGCTTTCTTT	16	NA	TRBV7-6	TRBJ1-1	TRBD1
CASSQDRAGAYNEQFF	TGCGCCAGCAGCCAAGATAGGGCAGGGGCCTACAATGAGCAGTTCTTC	16	NA	TRBV4-1	TRBJ2-1	NA
CASSYSGGLYEQYF	TGTGCCAGCAGCTACTCAGGGGGGCTCTACGAGCAGTACTTC	14	NA	TRBV7-9	TRBJ2-7	NA
CASSKKLAGTGELFF	TGTGCCAGCAGCAAGAAACTAGCAGGGACCGGGGAGCTGTTTTTT	15	NA	TRBV6-6	TRBJ2-2	NA
CASSPQAEANYGYTF	TGTGCCAGCTCACCACAGGCGGAAGCTAACTATGGCTACACCTTC	15	NA	TRBV18	TRBJ1-2	NA
CASNGPGGGYEQYF	TGTGCCAGCAACGGACCCGGGGGGGGCTACGAGCAGTACTTC	14	NA	TRBV27	TRBJ2-7	TRBD2
CASSNRQPLAKNIQYF	TGTGCCAGCAGCAACAGACAGCCACTAGCCAAAAACATTCAGTACTTC	16	NA	TRBV21-1	TRBJ2-4	NA
CASITRPGLAGVTIYEQYF	TGTGCCAGCATCACCAGACCGGGACTAGCGGGAGTAACCATCTACGAGCAGTACTTC	19	NA	TRBV2	TRBJ2-7	TRBD2
CASSLTGGSVTYEQYF	TGTGCCAGCAGCTTAACGGGCGGGTCTGTAACCTACGAGCAGTACTTC	16	NA	TRBV7-3	TRBJ2-7	NA
CSVGGQTNNEKLFF	TGCAGCGTAGGAGGACAGACGAATAATGAAAAACTGTTTTTT	14	NA	TRBV29-1	TRBJ1-4	NA
CASSLSGGAVETQYF	TGTGCCAGCAGCTTAAGCGGGGGGGCGGTAGAGACCCAGTACTTC	15	NA	TRBV7-3	TRBJ2-5	TRBD2
CASSLRDRYSNQPQHF	TGTGCCAGCAGTCTCCGGGACAGATATAGCAATCAGCCCCAGCATTTT	16	NA	TRBV28	TRBJ1-5	TRBD1
CAWDDRAQEAFF	TGTGCCTGGGATGACAGGGCCCAAGAAGCTTTCTTT	12	NA	TRBV30	TRBJ1-1	TRBD1
CASSLEGTRLDTQYF	TGCGCCAGCAGCTTGGAAGGGACTAGACTGGATACGCAGTATTTT	15	NA	TRBV5-1	TRBJ2-3	TRBD2